A selection of T cell receptor beta chains follows, all from one sample in a study of cytomegalovirus exposure and HLA in healthy donors. Here immunoSEQ multiplex PCR was the method, and the copy in TCRdb shows in-frame clones only, minus some. The sample records about 190,000 clones, 85% being singletons. Sample: PBMCs. Receptors were obtained from a boy aged 2-9 years in good health and CMV-seronegative. Each CDR3 is given with its conserved first and last residue. The order of the fields is V gene, D gene, CDR3 length, clone size, J gene, CDR3 protein, CDR3 DNA. A D gene is named only where the DNA matches it firmly. Not all rows give a size; the values are once, few, many and, for expanded clones, a class.

TRBV7-9,.,15,.,TRBJ2-7,CASSLRGEPVYEQYF,TGTGCCAGCAGCTTACGCGGAGAACCTGTTTACGAGCAGTACTTC
TRBV2,TRBD1,14,.,TRBJ1-1,CASTDRGMNTEAFF,TGTGCCAGCACGGACAGGGGAATGAACACTGAAGCTTTCTTT
TRBV30,TRBD1,13,.,TRBJ1-1,CAWSVQGSTEAFF,TGTGCCTGGAGTGTACAGGGGAGCACTGAAGCTTTCTTT
TRBV28,TRBD1,12,.,TRBJ1-2,CASSDRGHGYTF,TGTGCCAGCAGTGACAGGGGGCATGGCTACACCTTC
TRBV28,.,17,.,TRBJ1-1,CASSPPRGAGTNTEAFF,TGTGCCAGCAGCCCACCGCGGGGGGCGGGGACGAACACTGAAGCTTTCTTT
TRBV6-6,.,15,once,TRBJ2-4,CASSLPRDFKNIQYF,TGTGCCAGCAGCCTGCCGAGGGACTTTAAAAACATTCAGTACTTC
TRBV7-8,TRBD2,16,.,TRBJ2-3,CASSPKAGGPTDTQYF,TGTGCCAGCAGCCCAAAAGCGGGGGGCCCCACAGATACGCAGTATTTT
TRBV4-2,TRBD1,18,.,TRBJ1-6,CASSPFPTDRGLNSPLHF,TGTGCCAGCAGCCCCTTCCCGACGGACAGGGGATTGAATTCACCCCTCCACTTT
TRBV27,.,15,once,TRBJ1-1,CASSLGGIQSTEAFF,TGTGCCAGCAGTTTGGGAGGGATTCAGAGCACTGAAGCTTTCTTT
TRBV15,TRBD2,12,once,TRBJ2-1,CAAGLAEDEQFF,TGTGCCGCTGGACTAGCGGAGGATGAGCAGTTCTTC
TRBV29-1,.,23,few,TRBJ2-1,CSARHENGRGDRQSCTYYNEQFF,TGCAGCGCCAGACACGAGAACGGACGGGGGGACAGGCAATCCTGCACCTACTACAATGAGCAGTTCTTC
TRBV11-2,TRBD1,17,.,TRBJ1-5,CASSLGPGGLSNQPQHF,TGTGCCAGCAGCTTAGGCCCAGGGGGCTTAAGCAATCAGCCCCAGCATTTT
TRBV30,.,14,.,TRBJ2-4,CAWRERAAKNIQYF,TGTGCCTGGAGGGAGCGGGCCGCCAAAAACATTCAGTACTTC
TRBV6-1,.,15,.,TRBJ1-6,CASSPGRTGNSPLHF,TGTGCCAGCAGCCCCGGGCGGACGGGGAATTCACCCCTCCACTTT
TRBV5-4,.,14,.,TRBJ2-7,CASSLRSGVHEQYF,TGTGCCAGCAGCTTGCGTTCAGGGGTCCACGAGCAGTACTTC
TRBV11-2,.,13,.,TRBJ1-1,CASSPMGGTEAFF,TGTGCCAGCAGCCCCATGGGGGGCACTGAAGCTTTCTTT
TRBV5-4,.,15,.,TRBJ1-2,CASSLWGQLNYGYTF,TGTGCCAGCAGCTTGTGGGGGCAGTTAAACTATGGCTACACCTTC
TRBV28,.,15,once,TRBJ2-2,CASSPGQRGTGELFF,TGTGCCAGCAGTCCGGGACAAAGGGGCACCGGGGAGCTGTTTTTT
TRBV5-1,.,12,.,TRBJ2-5,CASSWSEETQYF,TGCGCCAGCAGCTGGAGTGAAGAGACCCAGTACTTC
TRBV7-9,TRBD1,16,once,TRBJ1-1,CASSSRGVTGGGEAFF,TGTGCCAGCAGCTCACGAGGGGTGACAGGGGGCGGTGAAGCTTTCTTT
TRBV10-3,.,22,once,TRBJ2-1,CAISESGARGGILGEWYNEQFF,TGTGCCATCAGTGAGTCCGGCGCTAGGGGGGGAATCTTGGGAGAATGGTACAATGAGCAGTTCTTC
TRBV7-9,TRBD1,16,.,TRBJ1-1,CASSRTGTGPGTEAFF,TGTGCCAGCAGCCGTACCGGGACAGGGCCCGGAACTGAAGCTTTCTTT
TRBV6-1,TRBD1,14,.,TRBJ1-1,CASCLQGALTEAFF,TGTGCCAGCTGCCTTCAGGGGGCTCTGACTGAAGCTTTCTTT
TRBV7-6,.,13,.,TRBJ1-1,CASSPVSYTEAFF,TGTGCCAGCAGCCCTGTTAGTTACACTGAAGCTTTCTTT
TRBV5-8,TRBD1,14,.,TRBJ1-1,CASSFKGQASEAFF,TGTGCCAGCAGCTTTAAGGGACAGGCATCCGAAGCTTTCTTT
TRBV6-1,.,13,.,TRBJ1-1,CASSRSGSTEAFF,TGTGCCAGCAGTAGATCCGGGAGCACTGAAGCTTTCTTT
TRBV7-9,TRBD2,18,.,TRBJ2-5,CASSSLGWTSGGQETQYF,TGTGCCAGCAGCAGCTTAGGATGGACTAGCGGGGGGCAAGAGACCCAGTACTTC
TRBV4-1,.,16,.,TRBJ1-2,CASAQSGVGPQLGYTF,TGCGCCAGCGCGCAAAGCGGAGTCGGGCCTCAACTTGGCTACACCTTC
TRBV10-3,.,15,.,TRBJ1-3,CAISESYPSGNTIYF,TGTGCCATCAGTGAGTCCTACCCCTCTGGAAACACCATATATTTT
TRBV10-3,TRBD2,16,.,TRBJ2-1,CAISPALSGENNEQFF,TGTGCCATCAGCCCGGCCCTTAGCGGGGAAAACAATGAGCAGTTCTTC
TRBV28,TRBD1,16,.,TRBJ1-1,CASSLTGIPMNTEAFF,TGTGCCAGCAGCCTGACAGGGATCCCCATGAACACTGAAGCTTTCTTT
TRBV7-8,TRBD2,16,.,TRBJ2-1,CAASVLAGGRDNEQFF,TGTGCCGCTTCCGTGCTCGCGGGGGGCAGGGACAATGAGCAGTTCTTC
TRBV27,TRBD2,13,.,TRBJ2-1,CASIGLDYNEQFF,TGTGCCAGCATTGGACTAGACTACAATGAGCAGTTCTTC
TRBV11-3,TRBD2,16,.,TRBJ2-3,CASSYTLAGKGDTQYF,TGTGCCAGCAGCTATACTTTAGCGGGGAAGGGAGATACGCAGTATTTT
TRBV28,.,13,.,TRBJ2-2,CASSSSYTGELFF,TGTGCCAGCAGTTCCAGTTACACCGGGGAGCTGTTTTTT
TRBV6-4,.,15,.,TRBJ2-3,CASSDLGRGADTQYF,TGTGCCAGCAGTGACTTAGGCAGGGGTGCAGATACGCAGTATTTT
TRBV4-1,TRBD1,16,.,TRBJ1-6,CASSQDLGQLNSPLHF,TGCGCCAGCAGCCAAGATCTGGGACAGCTAAATTCACCCCTCCACTTT
TRBV7-7,.,16,.,TRBJ1-2,CASSLYRVPANYGYTF,TGTGCTAGCAGCTTGTACAGGGTACCAGCTAACTATGGCTACACCTTC